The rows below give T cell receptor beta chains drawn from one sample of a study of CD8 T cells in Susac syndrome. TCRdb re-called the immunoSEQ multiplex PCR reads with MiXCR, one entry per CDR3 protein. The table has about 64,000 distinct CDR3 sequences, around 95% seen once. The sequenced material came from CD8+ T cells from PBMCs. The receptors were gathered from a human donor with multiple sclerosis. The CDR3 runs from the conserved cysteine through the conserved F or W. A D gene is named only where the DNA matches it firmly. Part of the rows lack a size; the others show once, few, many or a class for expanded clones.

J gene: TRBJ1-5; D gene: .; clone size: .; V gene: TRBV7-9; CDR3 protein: CASSLGTGGNQPQHF; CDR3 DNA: TGTGCCAGCAGCTTAGGTACTGGGGGCAATCAGCCCCAGCATTTT
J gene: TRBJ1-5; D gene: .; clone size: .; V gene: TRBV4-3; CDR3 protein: CASSQDGYNNQPQHF; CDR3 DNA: TGCGCCAGCAGCCAAGATGGGTATAACAATCAGCCCCAGCATTTT
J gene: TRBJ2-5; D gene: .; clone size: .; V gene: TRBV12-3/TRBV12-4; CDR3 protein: CASSDKAQETQYF; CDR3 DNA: TGTGCCAGCAGTGACAAGGCCCAAGAGACCCAGTACTTC
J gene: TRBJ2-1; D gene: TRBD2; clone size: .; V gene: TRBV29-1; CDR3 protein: CSVSGTSGSPPYNEQFF; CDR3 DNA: TGCAGCGTTTCCGGGACTAGCGGGAGCCCTCCCTACAATGAGCAGTTCTTC
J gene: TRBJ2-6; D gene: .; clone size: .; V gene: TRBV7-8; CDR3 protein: CASSLGLFGAGANVLTF; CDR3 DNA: TGTGCCAGCAGCTTAGGGCTTTTTGGAGCCGGGGCCAACGTCCTGACTTTC
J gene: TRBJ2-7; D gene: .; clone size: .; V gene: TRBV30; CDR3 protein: CAWSGSDREQYF; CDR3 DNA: TGTGCCTGGAGCGGGTCGGACAGAGAGCAGTACTTC
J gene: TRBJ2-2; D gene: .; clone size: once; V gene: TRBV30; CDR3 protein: CAWSGPTGELFF; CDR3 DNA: TGTGCCTGGAGCGGCCCCACCGGGGAGCTGTTTTTT
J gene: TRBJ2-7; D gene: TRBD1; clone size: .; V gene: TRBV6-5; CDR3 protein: CASSIGQGMYF; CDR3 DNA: TGTGCCAGCAGTATTGGACAGGGGATGTACTTC
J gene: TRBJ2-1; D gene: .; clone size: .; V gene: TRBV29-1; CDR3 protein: CSVPGTINEQFF; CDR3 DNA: TGCAGCGTTCCCGGGACCATCAATGAGCAGTTCTTC
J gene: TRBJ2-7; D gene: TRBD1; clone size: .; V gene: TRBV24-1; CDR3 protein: CATSGQGDSWEQYF; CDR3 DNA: TGTGCCACCTCCGGACAGGGGGACTCCTGGGAGCAGTACTTC
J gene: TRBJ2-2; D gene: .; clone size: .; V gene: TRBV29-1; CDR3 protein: CSVAEEAGELFF; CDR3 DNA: TGCAGCGTTGCGGAGGAAGCCGGGGAGCTGTTTTTT
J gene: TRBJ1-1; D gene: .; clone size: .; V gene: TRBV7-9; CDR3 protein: CASPPPFF; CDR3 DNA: TGTGCCAGCCCCCCTCCCTTCTTT
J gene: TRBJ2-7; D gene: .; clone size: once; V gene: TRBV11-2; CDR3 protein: CASSLARTPYEQYF; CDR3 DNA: TGTGCCAGCAGCTTAGCGAGGACACCCTACGAGCAGTACTTC
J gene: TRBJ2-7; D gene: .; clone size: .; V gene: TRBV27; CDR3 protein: CASTLTGGGREQYF; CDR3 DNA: TGTGCCAGCACTCTCACTGGAGGGGGAAGGGAGCAGTACTTC
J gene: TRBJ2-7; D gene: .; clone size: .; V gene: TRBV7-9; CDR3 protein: CASSLDKDEQYF; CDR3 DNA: TGTGCCAGCAGCTTAGACAAGGACGAGCAGTACTTC
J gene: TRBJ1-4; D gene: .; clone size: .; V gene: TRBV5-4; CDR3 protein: CATRAAVDEKLFF; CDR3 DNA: TGTGCTACTCGTGCCGCGGTAGATGAAAAACTGTTTTTT
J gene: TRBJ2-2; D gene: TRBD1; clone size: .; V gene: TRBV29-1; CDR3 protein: CSVRTGGNTGELFF; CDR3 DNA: TGCAGCGTCAGGACAGGGGGAAACACCGGGGAGCTGTTTTTT
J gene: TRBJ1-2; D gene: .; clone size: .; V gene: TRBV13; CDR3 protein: CASSLGRVGAATYGYTF; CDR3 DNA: TGTGCCAGCAGCTTAGGTCGGGTCGGGGCGGCCACCTATGGCTACACCTTC
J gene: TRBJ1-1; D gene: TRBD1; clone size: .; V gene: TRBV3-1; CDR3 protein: CASSQETGLTEAFF; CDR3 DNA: TGTGCCAGCAGCCAAGAGACAGGGCTCACTGAAGCTTTCTTT
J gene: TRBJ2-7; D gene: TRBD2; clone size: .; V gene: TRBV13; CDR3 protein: CASSLGPGLAGVEQYF; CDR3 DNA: TGTGCCAGCAGCTTAGGACCGGGACTAGCGGGAGTCGAGCAGTACTTC
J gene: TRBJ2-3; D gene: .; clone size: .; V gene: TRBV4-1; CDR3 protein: CASSSQSADTQYF; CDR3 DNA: TGCGCCAGCAGCTCCCAATCTGCAGATACGCAGTATTTT
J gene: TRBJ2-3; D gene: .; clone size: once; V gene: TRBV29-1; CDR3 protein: CSVEDFAQGLGGDTQYF; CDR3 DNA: TGCAGCGTTGAAGATTTCGCACAGGGCCTAGGAGGAGATACGCAGTATTTT
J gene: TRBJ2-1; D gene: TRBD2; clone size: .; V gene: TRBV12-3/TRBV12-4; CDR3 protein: CASTHGLDSYNEQFF; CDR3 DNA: TGTGCCAGCACCCACGGACTAGACTCCTACAATGAGCAGTTCTTC
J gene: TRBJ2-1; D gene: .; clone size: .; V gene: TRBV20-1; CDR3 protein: CSAREWVASSYNEQFF; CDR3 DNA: TGCAGTGCTAGAGAGTGGGTCGCAAGCTCCTACAATGAGCAGTTCTTC
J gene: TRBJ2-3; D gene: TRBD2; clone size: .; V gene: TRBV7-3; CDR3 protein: CASSLRTSGPTDTQYF; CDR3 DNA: TGTGCCAGCAGCTTACGGACTAGCGGACCCACAGATACGCAGTATTTT
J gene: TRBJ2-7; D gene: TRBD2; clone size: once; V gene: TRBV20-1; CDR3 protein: CSARAGTSVVTYEQYF; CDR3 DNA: TGCAGTGCTAGGGCCGGGACTAGCGTGGTCACTTACGAGCAGTACTTC
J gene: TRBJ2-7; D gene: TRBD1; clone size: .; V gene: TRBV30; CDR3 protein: CAWARDSSYEQYF; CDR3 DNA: TGTGCCTGGGCCCGGGACAGCTCCTACGAGCAGTACTTC
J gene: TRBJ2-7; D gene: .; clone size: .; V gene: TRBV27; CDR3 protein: CASKGSYSYEQYF; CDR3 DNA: TGTGCCAGCAAAGGCAGCTACTCCTACGAGCAGTACTTC
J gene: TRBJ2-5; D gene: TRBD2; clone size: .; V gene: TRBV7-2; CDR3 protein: CASSTGTSGRETQYF; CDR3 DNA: TGTGCCAGCAGCACCGGGACTAGCGGGCGGGAGACCCAGTACTTC
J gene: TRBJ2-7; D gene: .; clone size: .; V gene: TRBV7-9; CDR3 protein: CASSLSDSDEQYF; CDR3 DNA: TGTGCCAGCAGCTTATCCGATTCCGACGAGCAGTACTTC
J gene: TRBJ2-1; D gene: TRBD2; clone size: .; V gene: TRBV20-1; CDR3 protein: CSARGLLAGAPPSNEQFF; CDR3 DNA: TGCAGTGCTAGAGGGCTACTAGCGGGGGCCCCTCCTAGCAATGAGCAGTTCTTC
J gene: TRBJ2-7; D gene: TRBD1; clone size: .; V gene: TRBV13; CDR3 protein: CASSPQGQGAYEQYF; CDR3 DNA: TGTGCCAGCAGCCCTCAGGGACAGGGGGCCTACGAGCAGTACTTC
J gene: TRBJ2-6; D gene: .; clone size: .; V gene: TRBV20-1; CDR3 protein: CSAPTQGRAPNYSGANVLTF; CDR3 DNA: TGCAGTGCACCCACACAGGGGAGGGCACCTAATTACTCTGGGGCCAACGTCCTGACTTTC